Presented here are 2 T cell receptor beta chains from one specimen sequenced in a study of T cell changes during pregnancy in multiple sclerosis. Clones were sequenced by immunoSEQ multiplex PCR, and TCRdb holds only the in-frame ones, with some missing. The table shows some 120,000 clones, with over 85% occurring only once. Sequencing used peripheral blood, obtained before pregnancy. All receptors derive from a female donor with multiple sclerosis, enrolled in a pregnancy study.

The chain recombines TRBV5-1 with TRBJ2-1; D is possibly TRBD1 (5 bases). V was pared by 5 bases and J by 4 bases, with 16 bases between. The CDR3 runs to 15 residues. Looked up from germline, CDR1 is SGHRS and CDR2 is YFSETQ. CDR3 nucleotide sequence: TGCGCCAGCAGTCCTTCGACAGTTACTTACAATGAGCAGTTCTTC. It translates to CASSPSTVTYNEQFF. Full variable domain (outside the CDR3, taken from reference TRBV5-1 and TRBJ2-1): KAGVTQTPRYLIKTRGQQVTLSCSPISGHRSVSWYQQTPGQGLQFLFEYFSETQRNKGNFPGRFSGRQFSNSRSEMNVSTLELGDSALYLCASSPSTVTYNEQFFGPGTRLTVL.

The chain recombines TRBV15 with TRBJ2-4; D not certain. The CDR3 runs to 16 residues. Germline V gene sequence: CDR1 LNHNV, CDR2 YYDKDF (reference sequence). The V and J ends lost 1 base and 0 bases respectively, with 10 bases between them. Here the CDR3 reads CATSRVLELAKNIQYF. CDR3 DNA sequence: TGTGCCACCAGCAGAGTTTTAGAACTAGCCAAAAACATTCAGTACTTC.